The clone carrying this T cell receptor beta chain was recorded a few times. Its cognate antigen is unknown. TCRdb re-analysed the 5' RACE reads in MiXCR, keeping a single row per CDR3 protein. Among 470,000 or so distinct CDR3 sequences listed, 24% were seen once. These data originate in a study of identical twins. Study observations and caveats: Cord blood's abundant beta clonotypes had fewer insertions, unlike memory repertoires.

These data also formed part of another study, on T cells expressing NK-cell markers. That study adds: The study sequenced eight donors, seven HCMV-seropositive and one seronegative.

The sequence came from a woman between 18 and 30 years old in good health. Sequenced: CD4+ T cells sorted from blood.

Here the CDR3 DNA reads TGTGCCAGCAGTACCCTGATCCAGCGGACGAGCTCCTACAATGAGCAGTTCTTC. Translated, it gives CASSTLIQRTSSYNEQFF. The V and J genes are TRBV2 and TRBJ2-1; tentatively, D is TRBD2 (5 bases). V lost 5 bases to trimming and J lost 0 bases, with 20 bases between them. The CDR3 is 18 amino acids. Germline V gives CDR1 SNHLY, CDR2 FYNNEI.